One sample yielded the 13 T cell receptor beta chains listed below, sequenced in a study of identical twins. Via MiXCR, TCRdb re-called the 5' RACE reads, giving one row per CDR3 protein. This sample has 690,000 or so distinct CDR3 sequences, with 6.1% found just once. Sequenced input: naive T cells sorted from blood. These receptor sequences come from a man between 18 and 35 years old in good health.

This clonotype was seen at least ten times. This rearrangement joins TRBV20-1 to TRBJ2-3; TRBD2 matches 11 bases. The CDR3 length is 15 residues. CDR1 DFQATT and CDR2 SNEGSKA come from the germline V gene (reference sequence). With V trimmed by 2 bases and J by 5 bases, 6 bases remained unmatched. The CDR3: CSARSFTSGGDTQYF. The CDR3 coding sequence is TGCAGTGCTAGAAGTTTTACTAGCGGGGGAGATACGCAGTATTTT.

Note on this clonotype: A read error may explain this, as a much larger clone is one base away. The chain carries TRBV5-6 and TRBJ2-2; tentatively, D is TRBD1 or TRBD2 (5 bases each). The CDR3 loop spans 13 amino acids. Germline V lookup: CDR1 SGHDT, CDR2 YYEEEE. As DNA, the CDR3 is TGTGCCAGCAGCCGGTGGGGGATCGGGGAGCTGTGTTTT. It is translated as CASSRWGIGELCF.

This clonotype was observed at least ten times. J is TRBJ1-5 and V is TRBV10-3, with unresolved D. V was pared by 2 bases and J by 0 bases, with 8 bases between. The germline CDR1 and CDR2 sequences are ENHRY and SYGVKD. This CDR3 region has 15 residues. CDR3 amino acids: CAISEGPHSNQPQHF. The CDR3 DNA reads TGTGCCATCAGTGAGGGGCCCCATAGCAATCAGCCCCAGCATTTT.

This clonotype has a count of ten or more. The V call is TRBV28, the J call TRBJ2-1; possibly TRBD2 for D (5 bases). This CDR3 has 15 amino acids. Per germline, CDR1 MDHEN and CDR2 SYDVKM. V was pared by 8 bases and J by 7 bases, with 21 bases between. The CDR3 loop reads CASHSQPGSINEQFF. CDR3 DNA sequence: TGTGCCAGCCACAGTCAACCGGGGTCGATAAATGAGCAGTTCTTC.

This clonotype was found a few times. The V and J genes are TRBV20-1 and TRBJ1-4; D gene uncertain. V dropped 0 bases and J dropped 3 bases, with 8 bases sitting between them. The length of the CDR3 is 14 residues. Germline assignment: CDR1 DFQATT and CDR2 SNEGSKA (reference sequence). CDR3 nucleotide sequence: TGCAGTGCTAGAGAGTTGGGGTCTAATGAAAAACTGTTTTTT. Translation: CSARELGSNEKLFF.

The rearrangement links TRBV7-9 to TRBJ1-4; D is unresolved. V lost 2 bases, J lost 8 bases, and 12 bases lay in between. The germline gives CDR1 SEHNR, CDR2 FQNEAQ (reference sequence). The CDR3 has 14 amino acids. The CDR3: CASSLNSYFEKLFF. As DNA, the CDR3 is TGTGCCAGCAGCTTAAACTCTTACTTCGAAAAACTGTTTTTT.

This clonotype came up many times. The rearrangement joins TRBV27 to TRBJ2-7, with 10 positions matching TRBD2. This CDR3 region has 14 residues. With V trimmed by 8 bases and J by 7 bases, 11 bases remained unmatched. CDR1 MNHEY and CDR2 SMNVEV come from the germline V gene (reference sequence). The CDR3 reads CASGPGLASREQYF. The DNA for the CDR3 is TGTGCCAGCGGGCCGGGACTAGCGTCTAGAGAGCAGTACTTC.

This clonotype showed up many times. This chain connects TRBV10-3 to TRBJ1-1; 7 bases map to TRBD1. There are 13 residues in the CDR3. In germline, CDR1 is ENHRY, CDR2 SYGVKD. Losses at the gene ends were 6 bases for V and 7 bases for J; bases not matched to a gene: 8. The CDR3 nucleotides read TGTGCCATCAGCCCCCGACAGGGAGGTGAAGCTTTCTTT. Its protein is CAISPRQGGEAFF.

This clonotype turned up a few times. The V gene is TRBV11-2, the J gene TRBJ1-1; D uncertain. There are 13 residues in the CDR3. CDR1 SGHAT and CDR2 FQNNGV come from the germline V gene. V dropped 1 base and J dropped 6 bases, with 9 bases sitting between them. CDR3 residues: CASSLAREAEAFF. The CDR3 coding sequence is TGTGCCAGCAGCTTAGCAAGAGAGGCTGAAGCTTTCTTT.

This clonotype has a count of ten or more. This chain joins TRBV12-3 or TRBV12-4 and TRBJ2-1, with 9 bases lining up with TRBD1. With 8 bases clipped from V and 6 bases from J, the junction kept 8 bases outside the gene matches. The CDR3 is 14 residues long. CDR3 loop: CASSPGQGVNEQFF. CDR3 coding DNA: TGTGCCAGCTCTCCGGGACAGGGCGTCAATGAGCAGTTCTTC.

This clonotype was seen many times. The chain is built from TRBV20-1 and TRBJ2-1; 10 positions agree with TRBD2. This CDR3 is built from 14 residues. Trimming cost V 8 bases and J 6 bases; bases outside gene matches: 10. Germline V gives CDR1 DFQATT, CDR2 SNEGSKA (reference sequence). CDR3 protein: CSFPIAGGSNEQFF. For the CDR3, the DNA is TGCAGTTTCCCCATAGCGGGAGGCAGCAATGAGCAGTTCTTC.

This clonotype was recorded at least ten times. This chain uses TRBV7-2 with TRBJ2-5; 12 bases fit TRBD2. This CDR3 is built from 15 residues. J was trimmed by 1 base and V by 5 bases; bases with no gene match: 2. CDR1 and CDR2 from the germline V gene are SGHTA and FQGNSA. CDR3 in amino acids: CASSAGLAGQETQYF. The CDR3, as DNA: TGTGCCAGCAGCGCGGGACTAGCGGGCCAAGAGACCCAGTACTTC.

This clonotype was picked up many times. The CDR3 DNA reads TGTGCCAGCAGTCCGACAGGGGGCAGGGACGAGCAGTACTTC. Amino acid sequence: CASSPTGGRDEQYF. This chain uses TRBV12-3 or TRBV12-4 with TRBJ2-7, with 10 positions matching TRBD1. Losses at the gene ends were 5 bases for V and 5 bases for J; bases not matched to a gene: 6. The CDR3 runs 14 residues.